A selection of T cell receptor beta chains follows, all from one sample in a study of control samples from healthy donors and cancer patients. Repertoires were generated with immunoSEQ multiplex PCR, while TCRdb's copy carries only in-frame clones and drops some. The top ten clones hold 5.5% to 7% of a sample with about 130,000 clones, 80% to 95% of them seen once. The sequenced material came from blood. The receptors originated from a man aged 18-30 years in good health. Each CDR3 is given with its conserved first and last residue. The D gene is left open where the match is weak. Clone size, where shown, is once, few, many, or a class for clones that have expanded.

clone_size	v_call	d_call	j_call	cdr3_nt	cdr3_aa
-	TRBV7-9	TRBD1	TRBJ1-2	TGTGCCAGCAGCTTAGACAGGGGGCAGCGGTATGGCTACACCTTC	CASSLDRGQRYGYTF
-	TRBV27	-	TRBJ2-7	TGTGCCAGCAGTTTAGGGGCGGGATACTTCTCCTACGAGCAGTACTTC	CASSLGAGYFSYEQYF
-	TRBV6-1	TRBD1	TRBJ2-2	TGTGCCAGCAGTGCGCATGGGGGACAGGGGGTCACCCGGGAGCTGTTTTTT	CASSAHGGQGVTRELFF
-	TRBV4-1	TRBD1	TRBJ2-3	TGCGCCAGCAGGAAACAGGGGGCGCTGACAGATACGCAGTATTTT	CASRKQGALTDTQYF
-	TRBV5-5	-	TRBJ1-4	TGTGCCAGCAGCCCCAGGTTGACTAATGAAAAACTGTTTTTT	CASSPRLTNEKLFF
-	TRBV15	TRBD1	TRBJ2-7	TGTGCCACCAGCAGAGCTGCAGGGGGCAATTACGAGCAGTACTTC	CATSRAAGGNYEQYF
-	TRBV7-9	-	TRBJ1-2	TGTGCCAGCAGCTATGAGAACTATGGCTACACCTTC	CASSYENYGYTF
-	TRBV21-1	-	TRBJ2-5	TGTGCCAGCAGCAAACTAGGGCAAGAGACCCAGTACTTC	CASSKLGQETQYF
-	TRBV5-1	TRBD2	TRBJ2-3	TGCGCCAGCAGCTCATATAGCGGGGGTGGCACAGATACGCAGTATTTT	CASSSYSGGGTDTQYF
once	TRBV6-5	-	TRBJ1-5	TGTGCCAGCACCCGGTGGGATGGGGATCAGCCCCAGCATTTT	CASTRWDGDQPQHF
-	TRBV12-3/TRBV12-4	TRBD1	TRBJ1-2	TGTGCCAGCAGTTTAGGGGACAGTAGCTACACCTTC	CASSLGDSSYTF
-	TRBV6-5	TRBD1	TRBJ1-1	TGTGCCAGCAGGGGGGACAGGTTTGAAGCTTTCTTT	CASRGDRFEAFF
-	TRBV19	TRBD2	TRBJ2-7	TGTGCCAGTAGTTTCGGACTAGCGGGATCTTTAACCGAGCAGTACTTC	CASSFGLAGSLTEQYF
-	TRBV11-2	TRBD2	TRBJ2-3	TGTGCCAGCAGCTTTAGCGGGGGGATTAGCACAGATACGCAGTATTTT	CASSFSGGISTDTQYF
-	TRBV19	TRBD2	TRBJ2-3	TGTGCCAGTAGTAAGACTAGCGCAGATACGCAGTATTTT	CASSKTSADTQYF
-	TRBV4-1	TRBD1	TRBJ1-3	TGCGCCAGCAGCCAAGGGGCCAGGGGGCAGGCTGGAAACACCATATATTTT	CASSQGARGQAGNTIYF
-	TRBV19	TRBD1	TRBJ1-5	TGTGCCAGTAGTATCTTCAGGGGGAGCATTCAGCCCCAGCATTTT	CASSIFRGSIQPQHF
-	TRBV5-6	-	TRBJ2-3	TGTGCCAGCAGCCCGGAGGTTAGCGGAACAGATACGCAGTATTTT	CASSPEVSGTDTQYF
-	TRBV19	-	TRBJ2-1	TGTGCCAGTAGTACCCGAAGGGGGGGGAGAGGTGAGCAGTTCTTC	CASSTRRGGRGEQFF
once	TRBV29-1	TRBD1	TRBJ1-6	TGCAGCGTAAAAGAAGACAGGGATTCACCCCTCCACTTT	CSVKEDRDSPLHF
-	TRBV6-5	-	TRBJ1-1	TGTGCCAGCAGTTACATCGGGGGGAACACTGAAGCTTTCTTT	CASSYIGGNTEAFF
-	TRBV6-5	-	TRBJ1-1	TGTGCCAGCAGTTACAAATTGACAGGCTTGAACACTGAAGCTTTCTTT	CASSYKLTGLNTEAFF